The 29 T cell receptor beta chains reported below all come from one sample, sequenced in a study of cytomegalovirus exposure and HLA in healthy donors. In the PCR, 60 Vbeta and 13 Jbeta primers were used. Produced via immunoSEQ multiplex PCR; TCRdb's table is partial and in-frame only. The profile shows 95,000 to 150,000 clones, about 60% of them singletons. Sequenced input: PBMCs. These receptors all come from a man aged 35 to 55 in good health and CMV-seropositive.

The CDR3 DNA reads as TGTGCCAGCAGGATGGAGGGAGCCGGAGAGACCCAGTACTTC. Translating it yields CASRMEGAGETQYF. The V call is TRBV6-5, the J call TRBJ2-5, with D possibly being TRBD2 (6 bases). V was clipped by 6 bases and J by 4 bases, with 15 bases between them. The CDR3 has 14 amino acids. Germline V lookup: CDR1 MNHEY, CDR2 SVGAGI.

This clone occurred once. This rearrangement joins TRBV19 to TRBJ2-5; 9 positions agree with TRBD1. The length of the CDR3 is 15 residues. With 6 bases clipped from V and 5 bases from J, the junction kept 10 bases outside the gene matches. CDR1 is LNHDA, CDR2 SQIVND, per germline (reference sequence). Here the CDR3 DNA reads TGTGCCAGTAGGGACTCGGGACAGGGAACGGAGACCCAGTACTTC. It yields the protein CASRDSGQGTETQYF.

The chain links TRBV19 to TRBJ1-5, with TRBD1 identical over 7 bases. There are 17 residues in the CDR3. Germline V gene sequence: CDR1 LNHDA, CDR2 SQIVND (reference sequence). With 4 bases clipped from V and 4 bases from J, the junction kept 13 bases outside the gene matches. The CDR3, as DNA: TGTGCCAGTAGTACTGACAACAGGGGAGATTTTAATCAGCCCCAGCATTTT. Translating gives CASSTDNRGDFNQPQHF.

This clone was picked up many times. This sample also contains other DNA sequences that code for the same CDR3. V and J are TRBV6-1 and TRBJ2-5; 12 bases match TRBD2. The V segment lost 2 bases and the J segment 2 bases; nucleotides outside the gene matches: 0. Per the germline V gene, CDR1 is MNHNS and CDR2 is SASEGT. CDR3 size: 15 residues. DNA of the CDR3: TGTGCCAGCAGTGAACTAGCGGGGGGGCAAGAGACCCAGTACTTC. This codes for CASSELAGGQETQYF.

The sample holds a few counts of this clone. This sequence joins TRBV6-1 and TRBJ1-5; perhaps TRBD1 as D (5 bases). The germline V gene has CDR1 MNHNS and CDR2 SASEGT. The CDR3 sequence is 11 residues long. Trimming took off 7 bases at V and 16 bases at J, with 17 bases between the two ends. The CDR3 loop is CASTLDSLFHF. Here the CDR3 DNA reads TGTGCCAGCACCCTAGACAGCCTCTTCCATTTT.

This clone has only a few counts. The rearrangement uses TRBV7-2 and TRBJ1-1; D is unclear. The V and J ends lost 4 bases and 4 bases respectively, with 10 bases between them. Germline CDR1 and CDR2: SGHTA and FQGNSA. The CDR3 consists of 13 residues. CDR3 DNA sequence: TGTGCCAGCAGCTCCAATGGGCGCACTGAAGCTTTCTTT. Protein sequence: CASSSNGRTEAFF. The full variable domain, completed using reference TRBV7-2 and TRBJ1-1, is GAGVSQSPSNKVTEKGKDVELRCDPISGHTALYWYRQSLGQGLEFLIYFQGNSAPDKSGLPSDRFSAERTGGSVSTLTIQRTQQEDSAVYLCASSSNGRTEAFFGQGTRLTVV.

This clone was counted a few times. V and J are TRBV12-5 and TRBJ2-7; TRBD1 matches 7 bases. This CDR3 is built from 17 residues. Trimming at V came to 0 bases and at J to 4 bases, leaving 12 bases not matched to a gene. Germline loops: CDR1 LGHNT, CDR2 FRNRAP. The DNA for the CDR3 is TGTGCTAGTGGTTTGGTGGTAGGGACAGAGCCTTTGTACGAGCAGTACTTC. It is translated as CASGLVVGTEPLYEQYF.

The chain recombines TRBV7-6 with TRBJ2-5, with 7 bases identical to TRBD1. V lost 1 base to trimming and J lost 2 bases; unmatched junction nucleotides: 10. CDR3 length: 17 amino acids. Per the germline V gene, CDR1 is SGHVS and CDR2 is FNYEAQ. CDR3 loop: CASSLGGAGTVQETQYF. DNA for the CDR3: TGTGCCAGCAGCTTAGGTGGGGCCGGGACAGTACAAGAGACCCAGTACTTC. Drawing the rest from reference TRBV7-6 and TRBJ2-5, the complete variable domain is GAGVSQSPRYKVTKRGQDVALRCDPISGHVSLYWYRQALGQGPEFLTYFNYEAQQDKSGLPNDRFSAERPEGSISTLTIQRTEQRDSAMYRCASSLGGAGTVQETQYFGPGTRLLVL.

The sample holds a few counts of this clone. The chain carries TRBV6-6 and TRBJ2-1; TRBD2 agrees at 7 bases. Per germline, CDR1 MNHNY and CDR2 SVGAGI (reference sequence). The J segment lost 5 bases and the V segment lost 4 bases, leaving 5 bases of the junction unmatched. This CDR3 has 14 amino acids. The CDR3 DNA reads TGTGCCAGCAGTTCCCAGGGAGGGGACAATGAGCAGTTCTTC. Its translation is CASSSQGGDNEQFF.

The chain joins TRBV25-1 to TRBJ2-7; 10 bases agree with TRBD2. The CDR3 totals 15 residues. V shed 0 bases and J 4 bases; nucleotides not matched to a gene: 3. CDR1 and CDR2 (germline): MGHDK, SYGVNS. CDR3 DNA sequence: TGTGCCAGCAGTGAATATGGGACTAGCGCATACGAGCAGTACTTC. Translation: CASSEYGTSAYEQYF.

This clone was found a few times. The same CDR3 also results from other DNA sequences found in this sample. The rearrangement joins TRBV5-1 to TRBJ2-5; tentative D call: TRBD2 (6 bases). V gave up 1 base and J gave up 5 bases, with 15 bases separating them. Germline-derived CDR1 and CDR2 are SGHRS and YFSETQ. The CDR3 runs to 15 residues. CDR3 protein: CASSLSLAGGETQYF. The CDR3 nucleotides are TGCGCCAGCAGCTTGTCCTTGGCAGGAGGGGAGACCCAGTACTTC.

The rearrangement joins TRBV7-2 to TRBJ1-5, with D possibly matching TRBD1 (6 bases). The V end lost 2 bases, the J end lost 7 bases, and 12 bases lay between the germline ends. This CDR3 is built from 14 residues. Germline CDR1 is SGHTA and CDR2 is FQGNSA. The CDR3 sequence is CASSLRGGGQPQHF. In nucleotides, the CDR3 is TGTGCCAGCAGCTTAAGGGGGGGCGGGCAGCCCCAGCATTTT.

The chain employs TRBV19 and TRBJ1-5; 7 positions match TRBD1. The V segment lost 6 bases and the J segment 3 bases; nucleotides outside the gene matches: 5. Germline CDR1 and CDR2: LNHDA and SQIVND (reference sequence). The CDR3 length is 14 residues. The CDR3 loop is CASRETGYNQPQHF. In nucleotides, the CDR3 is TGTGCCAGTAGGGAGACAGGGTACAATCAGCCCCAGCATTTT.

This clone has only a few counts. The chain links TRBV7-8 to TRBJ1-5; D is unclear. From germline, CDR1 is SGHVS and CDR2 FQNEAQ. CDR3 length: 14 amino acids. Deletions cut 0 bases from V and 4 bases from J, with 7 bases between. CDR3 bases: TGTGCCAGCAGCTTAGCGAGCGAGAATCAGCCCCAGCATTTT. This encodes CASSLASENQPQHF.

V is TRBV2 and J is TRBJ2-2; the D gene is possibly TRBD1 (6 bases). V shed 5 bases and J shed 7 bases, with 11 bases lying between them. The CDR3 totals 13 residues. Germline V lookup: CDR1 SNHLY, CDR2 FYNNEI. This chain's CDR3 is CASSTGSGGELFF. The CDR3 DNA follows: TGTGCCAGCAGTACAGGGTCTGGCGGGGAGCTGTTTTTT.

The V and J genes are TRBV6-1 and TRBJ2-7, with a weak D call TRBD1 (6 bases). The germline gives CDR1 MNHNS, CDR2 SASEGT. CDR3 length equals 17 residues. Trimming stripped 4 bases from V and 1 base from J, with 20 bases between. DNA of the CDR3: TGTGCCAGCAGTGCGACGCCGGGACATGAGAGTTCCTACGAGCAGTACTTC. Protein: CASSATPGHESSYEQYF.

This clone was observed once. V is TRBV5-1 and J is TRBJ2-3; TRBD1 is a possible D gene (5 bases). Germline V CDR1 and CDR2: SGHRS, YFSETQ. This CDR3 contains 14 residues. Trimming removed 3 bases from V and 2 bases from J, with 10 bases in between. In DNA form, the CDR3 reads TGCGCCAGCAGCTCAGGGAAAATCACAGATACGCAGTATTTT. Its translation: CASSSGKITDTQYF.

This sequence joins TRBV15 and TRBJ2-7; 11 bases map to TRBD2. Germline V CDR1 and CDR2: LNHNV, YYDKDF (reference sequence). The CDR3 spans 18 residues. V gave up 0 bases and J gave up 4 bases; unmatched junction bases: 11. The CDR3 DNA follows: TGTGCCACCAGCAGAGATAATCAGGAGGCTAGCGGGAGGTACGAGCAGTACTTC. Its protein product is CATSRDNQEASGRYEQYF.

J is TRBJ2-6 and V is TRBV6-1; 9 nucleotides match TRBD1. The V segment lost 10 bases and the J segment 0 bases; nucleotides outside the gene matches: 4. This CDR3 has 15 residues. Germline V gene lookup returns CDR1 MNHNS and CDR2 SASEGT. Here the CDR3 DNA reads TGTGCCACTGGACAGGGGTTCTCTGGGGCCAACGTCCTGACTTTC. This sequence encodes CATGQGFSGANVLTF.

This clone was seen a few times. The gene calls are TRBV27 and TRBJ1-2, with D hard to call. V lost 3 bases and J 5 bases, leaving 7 bases between the germline ends. This CDR3 has 12 amino acids. The germline V gene encodes CDR1 MNHEY and CDR2 SMNVEV (reference sequence). The CDR3 nucleotides read TGTGCCAGCAGTTTGTCGGGTTATGGCTACACCTTC. Amino acids: CASSLSGYGYTF.

The V and J genes are TRBV6-5 and TRBJ2-1; possibly TRBD1 for D (5 bases). Between the trimmed V and J ends, which lost 6 bases and 6 bases, there was a span of 18 bases. This CDR3 spans 15 amino acids. Germline lookup yields CDR1 MNHEY and CDR2 SVGAGI. In DNA, the CDR3 is TGTGCCAGCAGACCCACGTTTATGGGGCCCAATGAGCAGTTCTTC. Translated, it gives CASRPTFMGPNEQFF.

This clone appeared a single time. The gene calls are TRBV9 and TRBJ2-7; 9 bases map to TRBD1. Germline V gene lookup returns CDR1 SGDLS and CDR2 YYNGEE. CDR3 size: 15 residues. J was trimmed by 3 bases and V by 4 bases; bases with no gene match: 8. The CDR3 reads CASSSQPGQGYEQYF. The CDR3 DNA is TGTGCCAGCAGCTCCCAACCGGGACAGGGCTACGAGCAGTACTTC.

The genes are TRBV4-3 and TRBJ1-1; the D gene is possibly TRBD1 (5 bases). V was clipped by 6 bases and J by 1 base, with 15 bases between them. There are 15 residues in the CDR3. Germline CDR1 and CDR2: LGHNA and YSLEER. The CDR3 bases are TGCGCCAGCAGACCGTCGACGGGGGGGAACACTGAAGCTTTCTTT. Its protein product is CASRPSTGGNTEAFF.

V and J are TRBV28 and TRBJ1-2; the D gene is possibly TRBD1 (5 bases). Germline V gene sequence: CDR1 MDHEN, CDR2 SYDVKM. This CDR3 has 12 amino acids. With 10 bases removed from V and 3 bases from J, the gap between germline ends came to 12 bases. The CDR3 DNA reads TGTGCCACCGCAGGGCCATACTATGGCTACACCTTC. Translated: CATAGPYYGYTF.

V gene TRBV28 combines with J gene TRBJ1-1, with D maybe TRBD1 (6 bases). Germline V CDR1 and CDR2: MDHEN, SYDVKM. This CDR3 has 14 residues. The V and J ends lost 10 bases and 4 bases respectively, with 19 bases between them. The CDR3: CATLLPGTSTEAFF. The DNA of the CDR3 is TGTGCCACCTTGTTACCAGGGACATCCACTGAAGCTTTCTTT.

The chain combines TRBV7-8 with TRBJ2-1, with TRBD2 matching 11 bases. J lost 12 bases, V lost 3 bases, and 1 base had no gene match. This CDR3 is 12 amino acids long. Germline V gene data show CDR1 as SGHVS and CDR2 as FQNEAQ. CDR3 DNA sequence: TGTGCCAGCAGCTTTCTAGCGGGAGGGCAGTTCTTC. Translated: CASSFLAGGQFF. Looking up the rest from reference TRBV7-8 and TRBJ2-1 gives the full variable domain: GAGVSQSPRYKVAKRGQDVALRCDPISGHVSLFWYQQALGQGPEFLTYFQNEAQLDKSGLPSDRFFAERPEGSVSTLKIQRTQQEDSAVYLCASSFLAGGQFFGPGTRLTVL.

The V gene is TRBV29-1, the J gene TRBJ2-7; 10 bases line up with TRBD1. Losses at the gene ends were 2 bases for V and 2 bases for J; bases not matched to a gene: 6. Germline V lookup: CDR1 SQVTM, CDR2 ANQGSEA. The CDR3 is 15 amino acids. DNA of the CDR3: TGCAGCGTTGAAACCGGACAGGGGGTCCCCTACGAGCAGTACTTC. Translated, it gives CSVETGQGVPYEQYF.

The V and J genes are TRBV6-4 and TRBJ2-3; a weak D match, TRBD2 (5 bases). The ends were cut back, 4 bases at V and 4 bases at J, with 12 bases in the middle. Germline CDR1 and CDR2: MRHNA and SNTAGT. This CDR3 has 14 residues. CDR3 amino acids: CASSATTRSDTQYF. The CDR3 DNA sequence: TGTGCCAGCAGTGCGACTACAAGGTCAGATACGCAGTATTTT.

The chain links TRBV5-1 to TRBJ2-7; weak D call: TRBD1 (6 bases). CDR3 size: 13 residues. V was trimmed by 6 bases and J by 2 bases, leaving 12 bases between them. Germline CDR1 SGHRS, CDR2 YFSETQ. The CDR3 nucleotides are TGCGCCAGCAAACAGGGCCCCACCTACGAGCAGTACTTC. Translation gives CASKQGPTYEQYF.